The clone carrying this T cell receptor beta chain was detected ten times or more. The sample comes from a study of T cell repertoires in cytomegalovirus infection. CDR1 is MNHEY, CDR2 SVGAGI, per germline. V was clipped by 8 bases and J by 5 bases; unmatched bases: 7. The CDR3 spans 13 residues. MiXCR was run by TCRdb on the reads, yielding one entry per CDR3 protein. The sample lists about 250,000 distinct CDR3 sequences; about 12% were seen once. The V call is TRBV6-5, the J call TRBJ2-7; TRBD1 agrees at 9 bases. The sequencing sample was made of PBMCs. This clonotype was obtained from a human donor in good health (CMV status not recorded). Some clones in this sample may be carry-over from other donors' samples. The CDR3 here is CASAPDRGNEQYF. DNA of the CDR3: TGTGCCAGCGCCCCGGACAGGGGCAACGAGCAGTACTTC.